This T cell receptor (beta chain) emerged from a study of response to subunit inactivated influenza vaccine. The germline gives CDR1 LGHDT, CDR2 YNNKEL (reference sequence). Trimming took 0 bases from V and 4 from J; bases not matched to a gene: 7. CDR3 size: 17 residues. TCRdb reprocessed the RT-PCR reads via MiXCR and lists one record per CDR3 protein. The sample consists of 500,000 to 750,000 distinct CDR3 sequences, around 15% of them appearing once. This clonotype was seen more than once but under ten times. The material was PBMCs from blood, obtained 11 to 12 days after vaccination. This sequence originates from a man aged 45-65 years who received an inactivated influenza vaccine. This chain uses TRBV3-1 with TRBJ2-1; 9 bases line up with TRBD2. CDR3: CASSQDRGLATYNEQFF. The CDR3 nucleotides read TGTGCCAGCAGCCAAGATAGGGGACTAGCTACTTACAATGAGCAGTTCTTC.